This T cell receptor (beta chain) was found in a study of cytotoxic CD8 clonotypes in ibrutinib-treated CLL. Sequencing used immunoSEQ multiplex PCR; TCRdb keeps in-frame clones, though not all of them. The sample records 150,000 or so clones, more than 70% being singletons. Germline-derived CDR1 and CDR2 are MNHEY and SVGAGI. This CDR3 spans 15 amino acids. V lost 5 bases and J 2 bases, leaving 15 bases between the germline ends. The clonotype originates from a human donor with chronic lymphocytic leukemia. This material consisted of PBMCs, taken after 36 months of ibrutinib treatment. This chain uses TRBV6-5 with TRBJ2-5; TRBD1 or TRBD2 may be the D gene (5 bases each). The chain's CDR3 is CASSRDLIYQETQYF. DNA for the CDR3: TGTGCCAGCAGTCGGGACCTTATCTATCAAGAGACCCAGTACTTC.